This T cell receptor beta chain was sequenced during a study of read filtering for tumor transcriptome and immune sequencing. The library was built from roughly 400 ng RNA with molecular barcoded adaptors for alpha/delta and beta/gamma chains. MiXCR was run by TCRdb on the reads, yielding one entry per CDR3 protein. The repertoire includes 30,000 to 50,000 distinct CDR3 sequences, 12% of them detected once, and approximately 37% sits in the top ten. About this clonotype: The likely explanation is a read error, given a far larger clone one base away.

Germline V lookup: CDR1 SGHVS, CDR2 FQNEAQ. Trimming pared 4 bases from V and 6 bases from J, leaving 15 bases between. CDR3 length: 14 amino acids. This chain joins TRBV7-8 and TRBJ1-1; maybe TRBD1 (5 bases). Sequencing was performed on a population of CD138-negative cells sorted from bone marrow. The receptor was isolated from a donor aged 40 or older with multiple myeloma. The CDR3, as DNA: TGTGCCAGCAGCTACCAGGGATCGGACGCTGAAGCTTTCTTT. Protein: CASSYQGSDAEAFF. Full variable domain (missing parts from reference TRBV7-8 and TRBJ1-1): GAGVSQSPRYKVAKRGQDVALRCDPISGHVSLFWYQQALGQGPEFLTYFQNEAQLDKSGLPSDRFFAERPEGSVSTLKIQRTQQEDSAVYLCASSYQGSDAEAFFGQGTRLTVV.